These T cell receptor beta chains were read from a single sample in a study of T cell repertoires in cytomegalovirus infection. Antigens of these TCRs are unknown. Via MiXCR, TCRdb re-called the reads, giving one row per CDR3 protein. This sample has around 900,000 distinct CDR3 sequences, with roughly 30% found just once. Sequencing was performed on cultured CD8+ T cells from PBMCs, taken from culture after CMV antigen stimulation. The receptors here all came from a human donor in good health (CMV status not recorded). Some clones in this sample may be carry-over from other donors' samples. Each CDR3 is given with its conserved first and last residue. The D gene is left open where the match is weak.

TRBJ2-7,TRBV7-6,NA,14,CASSPNMGIYEQYF
TRBJ2-1,TRBV7-3,TRBD2,19,CASSWGLAGVESSYNEQFF
TRBJ2-5,TRBV7-2,TRBD2,13,CASSTAGRGTQYF
TRBJ2-1,TRBV2,NA,15,CASSEGAQTYNEQFF
TRBJ2-3,TRBV27,NA,16,CASSVGPLPFTDTQYF
TRBJ2-1,TRBV20-1,NA,13,CSALPPNYNEQFF
TRBJ1-2,TRBV3-1,TRBD1,15,CASSKTGGLNYGYTF
TRBJ2-5,TRBV27,NA,13,CASSPVAQETQYF
TRBJ1-2,TRBV27,NA,13,CATSPGRDYGYTF
TRBJ1-1,TRBV5-1,NA,15,CASSLEPGVNTEAFF
TRBJ2-3,TRBV6-1,NA,17,CASSEWVVGGFTDTQYF
TRBJ1-2,TRBV19,NA,13,CASKPRGGYGYTF
TRBJ1-6,TRBV27,NA,17,CASSLGSLSSYNSPLHF
TRBJ2-7,TRBV9,NA,14,CASSVARVSYEQYF
TRBJ2-1,TRBV4-1,TRBD1,15,CASSLRDREKDEQFF
TRBJ1-2,TRBV7-9,NA,14,CASSPGGYTYGYTF